One sample yielded the 17 T cell receptor beta chains listed below, sequenced in a study of cytomegalovirus exposure and HLA in healthy donors. The PCR contained 60 Vbeta and 13 Jbeta primers. Assay: immunoSEQ multiplex PCR; the TCRdb copy retains only in-frame clones and omits some. The sample has approximately 96,000 clones, approximately 79% seen once. The sample comprised PBMCs. These receptors all come from a male donor in good health and CMV-seronegative.

The chain has TRBV19 and TRBJ1-1; D is possibly TRBD1 (6 bases). The germline CDR1 and CDR2 sequences are LNHDA and SQIVND (reference sequence). CDR3 length equals 15 residues. V lost 1 base and J lost 5, with 14 bases in between. CDR3: CASSIGGQGLTEAFF. The CDR3 DNA sequence: TGTGCCAGTAGTATAGGGGGGCAGGGGTTGACTGAAGCTTTCTTT. The entire variable domain, with the rest obtained from reference TRBV19 and TRBJ1-1, is as follows: DGGITQSPKYLFRKEGQNVTLSCEQNLNHDAMYWYRQDPGQGLRLIYYSQIVNDFQKGDIAEGYSVSREKKESFPLTVTSAQKNPTAFYLCASSIGGQGLTEAFFGQGTRLTVV.

This clone was recorded a few times. The rearrangement joins TRBV27 to TRBJ1-5; D remains ambiguous. CDR1 and CDR2 from the germline V gene are MNHEY and SMNVEV (reference sequence). The CDR3 spans 13 residues. Trimming left V 3 bases short and J 5 bases short, with 8 bases between. The DNA for the CDR3 is TGTGCCAGCAGTTTCGGGGAATATCAGCCCCAGCATTTT. This sequence encodes CASSFGEYQPQHF.

The gene calls are TRBV9 and TRBJ2-1; D is unresolved. CDR1 is SGDLS, CDR2 YYNGEE, per germline. The CDR3 has 14 residues. Trimming cost V 0 bases and J 9 bases, with 13 bases left between them. DNA for the CDR3: TGTGCCAGCAGCGTAGCCGTAGAAACGAGTGAGCAGTTCTTC. It yields the protein CASSVAVETSEQFF.

The chain is built from TRBV7-3 and TRBJ2-7; 7 nucleotides line up with TRBD1. The CDR3 has 16 residues. In germline, CDR1 is SGHTA, CDR2 FQGTGA. The V and J ends lost 0 bases and 0 bases, in that order; junction bases with no gene match: 5. The CDR3 coding sequence is TGTGCCAGCAGCTTAACGAAGGGACAGCCCTCCTACGAGCAGTACTTC. Translating gives CASSLTKGQPSYEQYF.

The chain combines TRBV5-1 with TRBJ1-1; 11 bases are a match to TRBD1. CDR3 size: 15 residues. V lost 3 bases to trimming and J lost 2 bases; unmatched junction nucleotides: 3. CDR1 SGHRS and CDR2 YFSETQ come from the germline V gene. CDR3 residues: CASSWGTGGNTEAFF. The DNA of the CDR3 is TGCGCCAGCAGCTGGGGGACAGGGGGAAACACTGAAGCTTTCTTT.

This clone was seen a handful of times. The chain is built from TRBV9 and TRBJ2-1; possible D gene TRBD1, 6 bases. Germline lookup yields CDR1 SGDLS and CDR2 YYNGEE. This CDR3 spans 15 amino acids. The V end lost 0 bases, the J end lost 4 bases, and 11 bases lay between the germline ends. In DNA form, the CDR3 reads TGTGCCAGCAGCGTAGGACAGGATCCGTACAATGAGCAGTTCTTC. It is translated as CASSVGQDPYNEQFF. Using reference TRBV9 and TRBJ2-1 for the parts outside the CDR3, the full variable domain is DSGVTQTPKHLITATGQRVTLRCSPRSGDLSVYWYQQSLDQGLQFLIQYYNGEERAKGNILERFSAQQFPDLHSELNLSSLELGDSALYFCASSVGQDPYNEQFFGPGTRLTVL.

V and J are TRBV9 and TRBJ2-2; 10 positions match TRBD2. With V trimmed by 3 bases and J by 0 bases, 5 bases remained unmatched. The germline gives CDR1 SGDLS, CDR2 YYNGEE. The CDR3 runs to 17 residues. DNA of the CDR3: TGTGCCAGCAGCGACGGTACTAGCGGGGCGAACACCGGGGAGCTGTTTTTT. Amino acids: CASSDGTSGANTGELFF.

The DNA of the CDR3 is TGTGCCAGCAGCTTCGGGACTCAGAGCTCCTACGAGCAGTACTTC. Protein sequence: CASSFGTQSSYEQYF. The chain combines TRBV7-8 with TRBJ2-7, with D perhaps matching TRBD2 (6 bases). Per the germline V gene, CDR1 is SGHVS and CDR2 is FQNEAQ. V was pared by 3 bases and J by 0 bases, with 12 bases between. The CDR3 totals 15 residues.

V gene TRBV4-3 combines with J gene TRBJ1-2; D perhaps matches TRBD1 (6 bases). V was clipped by 4 bases and J by 8 bases, with 17 bases between them. Germline V lookup: CDR1 LGHNA, CDR2 YSLEER. The CDR3 is 14 residues long. The CDR3 is CASSPQTGTQGYTF. The CDR3 DNA sequence: TGCGCCAGCAGCCCTCAAACCGGGACACAGGGCTACACCTTC.

The chain employs TRBV30 and TRBJ2-7; TRBD2 might be the D (6 bases). The V end was cut by 4 bases, the J end by 2 bases, with 18 bases between. Germline V lookup: CDR1 GTSNPN, CDR2 SVGIG (reference sequence). This CDR3 comprises 15 residues. The CDR3 region is CAWTLLRDWAYEQYF. DNA of the CDR3: TGTGCCTGGACTTTGCTCCGGGACTGGGCCTACGAGCAGTACTTC.

The chain uses TRBV7-3 and TRBJ2-7, with D perhaps TRBD2 (6 bases). The CDR3 spans 13 residues. Trimming cost V 5 bases and J 3 bases, with 11 bases left between them. Germline V gene data show CDR1 as SGHTA and CDR2 as FQGTGA. The CDR3 DNA reads as TGTGCCAGCAGCGGGCGGGGAAACTACGAGCAGTACTTC. Translating it yields CASSGRGNYEQYF.

The CDR3 nucleotides are TGTGCCAGCAGCTTGGTGGGGGGCGGGAGGGTGGCCTACAATGAGCAGTTCTTC. It yields the protein CASSLVGGGRVAYNEQFF. V is TRBV5-4 and J is TRBJ2-1; 9 positions agree with TRBD2. This CDR3 has 18 amino acids. Trimming cost V 0 bases and J 2 bases; bases outside gene matches: 9. Germline CDR1 reads SGHNT; CDR2 reads YYREEE (reference sequence).

This chain joins TRBV5-4 and TRBJ2-1, with TRBD1 identical over 7 bases. There are 15 residues in the CDR3. The germline gives CDR1 SGHNT, CDR2 YYREEE (reference sequence). With V trimmed by 4 bases and J by 3 bases, 7 bases remained unmatched. CDR3 amino acids: CASSPVQGSYNEQFF. The CDR3 DNA reads as TGTGCCAGCAGCCCCGTACAGGGGAGCTACAATGAGCAGTTCTTC.

The chain is built from TRBV27 and TRBJ2-2, with D maybe TRBD2 (5 bases). Germline V gene lookup returns CDR1 MNHEY and CDR2 SMNVEV (reference sequence). CDR3 size: 15 residues. The germline V and J ends were trimmed by 6 bases and 0 bases, with 11 bases remaining between them. CDR3 amino acids: CASSLWRANTGELFF. Written as DNA, the CDR3 is TGTGCCAGCAGCCTATGGCGGGCGAACACCGGGGAGCTGTTTTTT.

In DNA form, the CDR3 reads TGTGCCAGCAGCCAGGGGGTAGGGTATGGCTACACCTTC. It specifies CASSQGVGYGYTF. The J gene is TRBJ1-2, the V gene TRBV28; 7 bases map to TRBD1. Per the germline V gene, CDR1 is MDHEN and CDR2 is SYDVKM. The CDR3 consists of 13 residues. After removal of 6 bases from V and 5 bases from J, the junction contained 6 bases not matched to a gene.

CDR3 sequence reads: CAWSVTATEAFF. For the CDR3, the DNA is TGTGCCTGGAGTGTAACAGCCACTGAAGCTTTCTTT. This chain connects TRBV30 to TRBJ1-1; no clear D. CDR1 and CDR2 from the germline V gene are GTSNPN and SVGIG (reference sequence). V was trimmed by 0 bases and J by 4 bases, leaving 6 bases between them. The CDR3 extends over 12 amino acids. The variable domain in full, with the rest retrieved from reference TRBV30 and TRBJ1-1, is SQTIHQWPATLVQPVGSPLSLECTVEGTSNPNLYWYRQAAGRGLQLLFYSVGIGQISSEVPQNLSASRPQDRQFILSSKKLLLSDSGFYLCAWSVTATEAFFGQGTRLTVV.

In the case of this clone: An end of the junction differs from the germline gene, which may be a read error. V usage is TRBV5-6 and J usage is TRBJ2-5, with no clear D. Germline lookup yields CDR1 SGHDT and CDR2 YYEEEE. The CDR3 loop spans 11 amino acids. CDR3 amino acids: CASSFQEAQYF. The CDR3 coding sequence is TGTGCCAGCAGCTTCCAAGAGGCCCAGTACTTC.